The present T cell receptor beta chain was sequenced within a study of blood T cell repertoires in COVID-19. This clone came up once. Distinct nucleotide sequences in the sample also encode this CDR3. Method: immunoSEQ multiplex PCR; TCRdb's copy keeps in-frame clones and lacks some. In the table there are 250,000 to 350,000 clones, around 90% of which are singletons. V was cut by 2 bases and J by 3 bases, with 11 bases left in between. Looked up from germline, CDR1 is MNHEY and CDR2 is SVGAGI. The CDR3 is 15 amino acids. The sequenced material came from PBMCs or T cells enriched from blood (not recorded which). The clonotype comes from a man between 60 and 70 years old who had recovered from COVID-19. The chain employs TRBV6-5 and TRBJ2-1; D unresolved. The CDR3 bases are TGTGCCAGCAGTTACGGTACAGCCAGCTACAATGAGCAGTTCTTC. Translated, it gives CASSYGTASYNEQFF.